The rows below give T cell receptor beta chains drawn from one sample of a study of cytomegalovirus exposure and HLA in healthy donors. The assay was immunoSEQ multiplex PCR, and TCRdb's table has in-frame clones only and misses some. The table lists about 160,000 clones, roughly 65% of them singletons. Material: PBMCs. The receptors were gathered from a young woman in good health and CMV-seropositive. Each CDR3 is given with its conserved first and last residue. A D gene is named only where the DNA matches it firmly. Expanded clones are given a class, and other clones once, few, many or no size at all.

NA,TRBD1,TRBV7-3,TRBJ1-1,CASAGQGYTEAFF,TGTGCCAGCGCGGGACAGGGGTACACTGAAGCTTTCTTT
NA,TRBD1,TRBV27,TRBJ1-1,CASKDRVNTEAFF,TGTGCCAGCAAAGACAGGGTGAACACTGAAGCTTTCTTT
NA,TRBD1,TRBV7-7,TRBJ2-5,CASSLTPGGETQYF,TGTGCTAGCAGCTTGACGCCAGGGGGAGAGACCCAGTACTTC
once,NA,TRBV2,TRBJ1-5,CASSGRTGIQHF,TGTGCCAGCAGTGGCCGCACAGGGATCCAGCATTTT
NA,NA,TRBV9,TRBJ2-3,CASSVDTSFYTDTQYF,TGTGCCAGCAGCGTCGACACCTCCTTTTACACAGATACGCAGTATTTT
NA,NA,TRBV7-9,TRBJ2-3,CASSSGLDRTDTQYF,TGTGCCAGCAGCTCGGGACTGGACCGCACAGATACGCAGTATTTT
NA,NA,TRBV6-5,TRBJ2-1,CASRSESYNEQFF,TGTGCCAGCAGGTCAGAATCCTACAATGAGCAGTTCTTC
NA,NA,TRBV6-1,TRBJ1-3,CASTGGGSGNTIYF,TGTGCCAGCACCGGGGGGGGGTCTGGAAACACCATATATTTT
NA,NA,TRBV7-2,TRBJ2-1,CASSEPSPFQEQFF,TGTGCCAGCAGTGAGCCATCCCCTTTCCAAGAGCAGTTCTTC
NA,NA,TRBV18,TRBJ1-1,CASSPSPNTEAFF,TGTGCCAGCTCACCATCCCCTAACACTGAAGCTTTCTTT
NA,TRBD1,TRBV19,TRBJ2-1,CASTPQGMNEQFF,TGTGCCAGTACTCCACAGGGGATGAATGAGCAGTTCTTC
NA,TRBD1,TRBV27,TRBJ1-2,CASSPLTGTGGTLLGYTF,TGTGCCAGCAGTCCCTTAACCGGGACAGGGGGCACCTTACTTGGGTACACCTTC
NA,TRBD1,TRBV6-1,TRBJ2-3,CASSGLTGGTQYF,TGTGCCAGCAGTGGCCTTACAGGGGGAACGCAGTATTTT
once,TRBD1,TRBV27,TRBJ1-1,CASRWTGNTEAFF,TGTGCCAGCAGGTGGACAGGCAACACTGAAGCTTTCTTT
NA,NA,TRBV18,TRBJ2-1,CASSPIVRAVAGSYNEQFF,TGTGCCAGCTCACCAATAGTCCGAGCGGTGGCCGGGTCCTACAATGAGCAGTTCTTC
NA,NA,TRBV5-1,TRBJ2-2,CASRTAVFRAGELFF,TGCGCCAGCAGGACGGCGGTCTTTAGAGCCGGGGAGCTGTTTTTT
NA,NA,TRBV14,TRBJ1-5,CASSRDIGQPQHF,TGTGCCAGCAGCCGGGACATCGGTCAGCCCCAGCATTTT